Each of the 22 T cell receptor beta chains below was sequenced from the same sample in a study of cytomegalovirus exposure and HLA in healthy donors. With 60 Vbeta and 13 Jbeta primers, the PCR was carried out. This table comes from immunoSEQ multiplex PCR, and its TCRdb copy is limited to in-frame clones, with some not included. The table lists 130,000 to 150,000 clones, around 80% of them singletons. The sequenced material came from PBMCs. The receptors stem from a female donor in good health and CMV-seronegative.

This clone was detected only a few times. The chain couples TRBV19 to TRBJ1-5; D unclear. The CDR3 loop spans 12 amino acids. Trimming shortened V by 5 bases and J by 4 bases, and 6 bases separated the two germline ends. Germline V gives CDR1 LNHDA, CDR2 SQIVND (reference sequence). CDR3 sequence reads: CASSPYNQPQHF. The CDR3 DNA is TGTGCCAGTAGTCCCTATAATCAGCCCCAGCATTTT.

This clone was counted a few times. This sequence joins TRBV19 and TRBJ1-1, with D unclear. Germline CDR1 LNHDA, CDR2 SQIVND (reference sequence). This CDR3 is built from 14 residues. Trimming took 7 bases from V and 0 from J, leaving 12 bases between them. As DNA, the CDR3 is TGTGCCAGTACAGCGGAGAGTATGAACACTGAAGCTTTCTTT. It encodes CASTAESMNTEAFF.

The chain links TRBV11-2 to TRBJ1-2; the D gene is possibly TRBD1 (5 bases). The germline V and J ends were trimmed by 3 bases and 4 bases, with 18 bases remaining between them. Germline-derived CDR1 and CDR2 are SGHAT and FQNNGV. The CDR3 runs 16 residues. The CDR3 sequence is CASSLGRGATGYGYTF. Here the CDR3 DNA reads TGTGCCAGCAGCTTGGGGCGAGGAGCCACGGGCTATGGCTACACCTTC.

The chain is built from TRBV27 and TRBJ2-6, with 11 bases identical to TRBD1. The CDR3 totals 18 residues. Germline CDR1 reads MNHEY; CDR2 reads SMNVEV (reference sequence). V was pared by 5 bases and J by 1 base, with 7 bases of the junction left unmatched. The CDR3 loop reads CASSGWTGGASGANVLTF. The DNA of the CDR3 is TGTGCCAGCAGTGGTTGGACAGGGGGCGCATCTGGGGCCAACGTCCTGACTTTC.

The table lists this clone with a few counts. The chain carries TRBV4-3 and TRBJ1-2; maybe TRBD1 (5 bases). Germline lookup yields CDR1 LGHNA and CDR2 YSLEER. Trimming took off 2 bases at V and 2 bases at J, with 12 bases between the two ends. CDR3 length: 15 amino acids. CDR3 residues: CASSQSSGSNYGYTF. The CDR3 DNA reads TGCGCCAGCAGCCAATCGTCAGGGTCGAACTATGGCTACACCTTC.

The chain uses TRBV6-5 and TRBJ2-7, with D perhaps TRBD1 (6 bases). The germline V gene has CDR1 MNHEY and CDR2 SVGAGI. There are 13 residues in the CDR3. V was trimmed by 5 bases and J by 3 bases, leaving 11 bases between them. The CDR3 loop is CASSPGAHYEQYF. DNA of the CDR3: TGTGCCAGCAGTCCAGGGGCCCACTACGAGCAGTACTTC.

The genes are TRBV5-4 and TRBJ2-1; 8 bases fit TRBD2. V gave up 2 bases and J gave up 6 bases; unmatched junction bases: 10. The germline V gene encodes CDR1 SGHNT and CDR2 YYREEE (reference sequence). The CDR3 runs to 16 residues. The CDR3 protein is CASSFPAGGLGNEQFF. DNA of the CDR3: TGTGCCAGCAGCTTCCCGGCGGGGGGCCTCGGCAATGAGCAGTTCTTC.

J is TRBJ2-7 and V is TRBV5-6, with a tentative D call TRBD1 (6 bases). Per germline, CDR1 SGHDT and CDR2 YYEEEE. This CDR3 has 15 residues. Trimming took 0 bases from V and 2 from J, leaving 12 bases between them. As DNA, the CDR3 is TGTGCCAGCAGCTTGGAGGCAGGGGACACCTACGAGCAGTACTTC. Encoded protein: CASSLEAGDTYEQYF.

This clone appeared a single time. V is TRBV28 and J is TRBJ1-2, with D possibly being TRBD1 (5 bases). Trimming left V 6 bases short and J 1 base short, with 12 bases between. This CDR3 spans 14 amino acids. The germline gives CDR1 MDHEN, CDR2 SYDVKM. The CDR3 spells CASSRGGGNYGYTF. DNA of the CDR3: TGTGCCAGCAGCCGTGGGGGGGGTAACTATGGCTACACCTTC.

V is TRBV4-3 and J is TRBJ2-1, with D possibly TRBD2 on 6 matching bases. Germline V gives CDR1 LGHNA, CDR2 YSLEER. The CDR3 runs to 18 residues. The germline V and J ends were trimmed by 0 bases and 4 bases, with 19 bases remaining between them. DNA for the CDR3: TGCGCCAGCAGCCAAGATTCGGGCTTTAGCGGATCTTACAATGAGCAGTTCTTC. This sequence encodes CASSQDSGFSGSYNEQFF.

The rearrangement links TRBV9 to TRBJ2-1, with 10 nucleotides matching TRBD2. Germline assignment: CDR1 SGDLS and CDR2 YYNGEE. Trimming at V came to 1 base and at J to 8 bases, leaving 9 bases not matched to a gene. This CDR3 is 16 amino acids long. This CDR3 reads CASSVLTSGKYDEQFF. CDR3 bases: TGTGCCAGCAGCGTACTTACTAGCGGGAAATACGATGAGCAGTTCTTC.

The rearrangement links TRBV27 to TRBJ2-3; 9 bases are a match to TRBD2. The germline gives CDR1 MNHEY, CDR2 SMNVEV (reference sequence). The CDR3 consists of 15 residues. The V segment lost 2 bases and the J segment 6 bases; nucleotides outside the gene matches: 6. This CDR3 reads CASSLLAGGPDTQYF. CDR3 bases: TGTGCCAGCAGTTTACTCGCGGGAGGGCCCGATACGCAGTATTTT.

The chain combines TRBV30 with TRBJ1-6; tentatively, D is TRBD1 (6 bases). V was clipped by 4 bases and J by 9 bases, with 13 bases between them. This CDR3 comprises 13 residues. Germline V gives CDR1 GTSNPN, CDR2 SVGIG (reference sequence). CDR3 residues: CAWNTGMSSPLHF. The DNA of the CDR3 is TGTGCCTGGAATACAGGGATGAGTTCACCCCTCCACTTT.

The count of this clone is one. In DNA form, the CDR3 reads TGTGCCTGGAGTCCAGGGTATGGGGCTTACGAGCAGTACTTC. This sequence encodes CAWSPGYGAYEQYF. The chain carries TRBV30 and TRBJ2-7; a weak D match, TRBD1 (5 bases). Trimming removed 2 bases at V and 4 bases at J, with 15 bases between. The germline gives CDR1 GTSNPN, CDR2 SVGIG (reference sequence). The CDR3 extends over 14 amino acids.

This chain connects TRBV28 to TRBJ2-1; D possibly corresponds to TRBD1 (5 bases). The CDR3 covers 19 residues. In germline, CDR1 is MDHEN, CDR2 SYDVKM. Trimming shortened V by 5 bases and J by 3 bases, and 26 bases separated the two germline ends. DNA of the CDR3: TGTGCCAGCAGTGACCCCGCCAGGGTTGCCCCCTCGAACTACAATGAGCAGTTCTTC. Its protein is CASSDPARVAPSNYNEQFF.

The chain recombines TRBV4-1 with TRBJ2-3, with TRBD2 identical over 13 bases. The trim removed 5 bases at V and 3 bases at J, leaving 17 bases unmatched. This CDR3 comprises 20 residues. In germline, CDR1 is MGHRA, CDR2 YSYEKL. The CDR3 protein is CASSALRLAGGLTITDTQYF. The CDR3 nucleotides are TGCGCCAGCAGCGCCCTCCGACTAGCGGGGGGCCTCACCATTACAGATACGCAGTATTTT.

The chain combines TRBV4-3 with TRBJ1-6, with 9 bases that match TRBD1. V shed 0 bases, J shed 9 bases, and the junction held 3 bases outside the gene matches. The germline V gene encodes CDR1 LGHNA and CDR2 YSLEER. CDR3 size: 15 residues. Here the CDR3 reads CASSQDGTGSSPLHF. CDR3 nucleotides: TGCGCCAGCAGCCAAGATGGGACAGGGAGTTCACCCCTCCACTTT.

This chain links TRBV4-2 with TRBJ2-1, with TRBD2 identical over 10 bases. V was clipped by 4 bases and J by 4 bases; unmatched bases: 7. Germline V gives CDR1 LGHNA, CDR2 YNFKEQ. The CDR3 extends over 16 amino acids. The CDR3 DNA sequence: TGTGCCAGCAGCCGGCTCACTAGCGGGGCTTACAATGAGCAGTTCTTC. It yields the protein CASSRLTSGAYNEQFF.

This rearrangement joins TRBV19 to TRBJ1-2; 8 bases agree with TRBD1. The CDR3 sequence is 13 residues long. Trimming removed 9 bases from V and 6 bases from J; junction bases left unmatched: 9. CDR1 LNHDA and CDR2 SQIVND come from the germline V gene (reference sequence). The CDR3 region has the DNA TGTGCCAGCGAGAGATGGACAGGGAATGGCTACACCTTC. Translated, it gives CASERWTGNGYTF. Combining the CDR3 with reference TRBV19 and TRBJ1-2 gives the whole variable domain DGGITQSPKYLFRKEGQNVTLSCEQNLNHDAMYWYRQDPGQGLRLIYYSQIVNDFQKGDIAEGYSVSREKKESFPLTVTSAQKNPTAFYLCASERWTGNGYTFGSGTRLTVV.

The CDR3 spells CASSLEGGLAYEQYF. The CDR3 DNA sequence: TGTGCCAGCAGCTTAGAAGGGGGACTAGCCTACGAGCAGTACTTC. The rearrangement links TRBV7-8 to TRBJ2-7; the match to TRBD2 covers 8 bases. The CDR3 has 15 residues. The germline CDR1 and CDR2 sequences are SGHVS and FQNEAQ. J lost 2 bases, V lost 1 base, and 4 bases had no gene match. Together with reference TRBV7-8 and TRBJ2-7, the CDR3 gives the full variable domain: GAGVSQSPRYKVAKRGQDVALRCDPISGHVSLFWYQQALGQGPEFLTYFQNEAQLDKSGLPSDRFFAERPEGSVSTLKIQRTQQEDSAVYLCASSLEGGLAYEQYFGPGTRLTVT.

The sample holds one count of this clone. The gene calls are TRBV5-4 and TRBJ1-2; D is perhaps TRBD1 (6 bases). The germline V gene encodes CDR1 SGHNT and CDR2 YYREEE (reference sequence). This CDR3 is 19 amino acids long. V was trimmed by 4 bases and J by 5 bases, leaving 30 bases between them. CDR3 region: CASSQQGWRARRGEYGYTF. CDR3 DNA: TGTGCCAGCAGCCAACAGGGTTGGCGGGCAAGGCGAGGGGAGTATGGCTACACCTTC.

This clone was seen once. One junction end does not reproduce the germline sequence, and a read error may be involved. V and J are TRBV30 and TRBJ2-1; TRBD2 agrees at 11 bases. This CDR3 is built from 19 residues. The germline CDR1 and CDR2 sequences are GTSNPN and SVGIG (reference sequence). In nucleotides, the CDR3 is TGCTCCATTGGAAGGGGGCTAGCGGGAGGCCTGGGGTCCTACAATGAGCAGTTCTTC. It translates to CSIGRGLAGGLGSYNEQFF. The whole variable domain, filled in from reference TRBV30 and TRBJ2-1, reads SQTIHQWPATLVQPVGSPLSLECTVEGTSNPNLYWYRQAAGRGLQLLFYSVGIGQISSEVPQNLSASRPQDRQFILSSKKLLLSDSGFYLCSIGRGLAGGLGSYNEQFFGPGTRLTVL.